This passage covers 27 T cell receptor beta chains from one sample sequenced in a study of T cell responses to AZD1222 COVID-19 vaccine. Generated by immunoSEQ multiplex PCR, the TCRdb table keeps only in-frame clones and is missing some. The sample contains roughly 160,000 clones, 80% to 90% of which appear only once. Sequenced here: peripheral blood, sampled on day 0 of AZD1222 vaccination. The receptors originated from an adult in good health.

The rearrangement links TRBV25-1 to TRBJ1-2; D perhaps matches TRBD1 (6 bases). In germline, CDR1 is MGHDK, CDR2 SYGVNS. The V gene lost 6 bases and the J gene lost 4 bases, with 9 bases spanning the gap. The CDR3 is 12 amino acids. The CDR3 loop reads CASRQGGYGYTF. The CDR3 nucleotides are TGTGCCAGCAGACAGGGCGGCTATGGCTACACCTTC.

CDR3 sequence reads: CASSLGGTYNSPLHF. The CDR3 DNA sequence: TGTGCCAGCAGCTTAGGTGGCACCTATAATTCACCCCTCCACTTT. This chain connects TRBV11-2 to TRBJ1-6; D uncertain. From germline, CDR1 is SGHAT and CDR2 FQNNGV. The CDR3 spans 15 residues. V was cut by 1 base and J by 2 bases, with 6 bases left in between.

The chain joins TRBV28 to TRBJ1-5; maybe TRBD1 (6 bases). The CDR3 covers 14 residues. V shed 2 bases and J shed 5 bases, with 10 bases lying between them. From germline, CDR1 is MDHEN and CDR2 SYDVKM. CDR3 region: CASSLVTGHQPQHF. The CDR3 coding sequence is TGTGCCAGCAGTTTAGTGACAGGCCATCAGCCCCAGCATTTT.

This clone was found once. CDR3 in amino acids: CASRTRWDEQFF. The CDR3 DNA reads as TGTGCCAGCAGGACCCGATGGGATGAGCAGTTCTTC. The chain couples TRBV27 to TRBJ2-1; D is unclear. V was shortened by 6 bases and J by 8 bases, with 11 bases between the two germline ends. Germline V lookup: CDR1 MNHEY, CDR2 SMNVEV (reference sequence). This CDR3 has 12 amino acids.

The chain employs TRBV7-9 and TRBJ2-5; tentatively, D is TRBD1 (5 bases). The CDR3 totals 15 residues. With 0 bases removed from V and 5 bases from J, the gap between germline ends came to 13 bases. The germline V gene has CDR1 SEHNR and CDR2 FQNEAQ (reference sequence). The CDR3 sequence: CASSLAGAMGETQYF. The CDR3 nucleotides read TGTGCCAGCAGCTTAGCAGGGGCCATGGGGGAGACCCAGTACTTC.

The chain carries TRBV4-2 and TRBJ2-7; no firm D call. Trimming stripped 3 bases from V and 2 bases from J, with 11 bases between. The CDR3 spans 14 residues. Germline V lookup: CDR1 LGHNA, CDR2 YNFKEQ. For the CDR3, the DNA is TGTGCCAGCAGCCAGGCCGGGCAAGCCTACGAGCAGTACTTC. As protein: CASSQAGQAYEQYF.

This clone occurred a few times. The chain links TRBV6-5 to TRBJ2-7, with TRBD1 matching over 7 bases. Trimming cost V 6 bases and J 0 bases; bases outside gene matches: 8. Germline assignment: CDR1 MNHEY and CDR2 SVGAGI. The CDR3 covers 15 residues. The CDR3 reads CASSRFGTASYEQYF. CDR3 nucleotide sequence: TGTGCCAGCAGCCGATTCGGGACAGCCTCCTACGAGCAGTACTTC.

V is TRBV27 and J is TRBJ2-7; D assignment may be TRBD1 or TRBD2 (5 bases each). In germline, CDR1 is MNHEY, CDR2 SMNVEV (reference sequence). The CDR3 runs to 15 residues. Deletions cut 7 bases from V and 7 bases from J, with 23 bases between. Here the CDR3 DNA reads TGTGCCAGCAACAGGTTTGAGGGCTCGGTGTGGGAGCAGTACTTC. It is translated as CASNRFEGSVWEQYF.

The chain uses TRBV19 and TRBJ1-6, with no clear D. The CDR3 sequence is 12 residues long. The germline V and J ends were trimmed by 2 bases and 9 bases, with 5 bases remaining between them. The germline gives CDR1 LNHDA, CDR2 SQIVND (reference sequence). CDR3 loop: CASSISSSPLHF. The CDR3 DNA sequence: TGTGCCAGTAGTATATCGAGTTCACCCCTCCACTTT. The variable domain in full, with the rest retrieved from reference TRBV19 and TRBJ1-6, is DGGITQSPKYLFRKEGQNVTLSCEQNLNHDAMYWYRQDPGQGLRLIYYSQIVNDFQKGDIAEGYSVSREKKESFPLTVTSAQKNPTAFYLCASSISSSPLHFGNGTRLTVT.

The chain employs TRBV7-3 and TRBJ1-2, with D possibly matching TRBD1 (5 bases). This CDR3 is built from 12 residues. Trimming took 4 bases from V and 7 from J, leaving 10 bases between them. The germline V gene has CDR1 SGHTA and CDR2 FQGTGA. CDR3 protein: CASSSSGIGYTF. CDR3 nucleotides: TGTGCCAGCAGCTCCTCAGGGATTGGCTACACCTTC. The whole variable domain, remainder taken from reference TRBV7-3 and TRBJ1-2, is GAGVSQTPSNKVTEKGKYVELRCDPISGHTALYWYRQSLGQGPEFLIYFQGTGAADDSGLPNDRFFAVRPEGSVSTLKIQRTERGDSAVYLCASSSSGIGYTFGSGTRLTVV.

The rearrangement joins TRBV25-1 to TRBJ2-1, with D tentatively TRBD2 (5 bases). This CDR3 contains 14 residues. The V end lost 4 bases, the J end lost 4 bases, and 11 bases lay between the germline ends. Germline CDR1 is MGHDK and CDR2 is SYGVNS. DNA for the CDR3: TGTGCCAGCAGTGGGACGGGGTGGTACAATGAGCAGTTCTTC. This codes for CASSGTGWYNEQFF.

This clone turned up a few times. An end of the junction differs from the germline gene, which may be a read error. This chain links TRBV14 with TRBJ2-3, with D possibly matching TRBD2 (7 bases). Germline values: CDR1 SGHDN, CDR2 FVKESK. The CDR3 runs to 16 residues. The CDR3 spells CASTQEQGGITDTQYF. The CDR3 bases are TGTGCCAGCACCCAAGAACAGGGAGGGATCACAGATACGCAGTATTTT.

CDR3 DNA sequence: TGTGCCAGCACTCAGGGGTTCTCTGGAAACACCATATATTTT. Residues: CASTQGFSGNTIYF. The V gene is TRBV6-5, the J gene TRBJ1-3; tentative D call: TRBD1 (6 bases). The CDR3 consists of 14 residues. Germline-derived CDR1 and CDR2 are MNHEY and SVGAGI. V shed 7 bases and J shed 0 bases, with 10 bases lying between them.

In its sample, this clone was seen once. This chain links TRBV7-2 with TRBJ2-1; no definite D call. The CDR3 is made up of 12 amino acids. The germline V gene has CDR1 SGHTA and CDR2 FQGNSA. Between the trimmed V and J ends, which lost 5 bases and 9 bases, there was a span of 11 bases. The DNA for the CDR3 is TGTGCCAGCAGCACACCGCCTGGTGAGCAGTTCTTC. It is translated as CASSTPPGEQFF.

The chain has TRBV6-1 and TRBJ2-7; D may be TRBD1 or TRBD2 (5 bases each). This CDR3 is built from 15 residues. Trimming shortened V by 0 bases and J by 5 bases, and 14 bases separated the two germline ends. The germline V gene has CDR1 MNHNS and CDR2 SASEGT. The CDR3 DNA reads as TGTGCCAGCAGTGAAGCTATATGGGGGTTGGACGAGCAGTACTTC. Its translation: CASSEAIWGLDEQYF.

The chain recombines TRBV7-2 with TRBJ2-5, with D perhaps TRBD1 (7 bases). Germline assignment: CDR1 SGHTA and CDR2 FQGNSA. The CDR3 extends over 18 amino acids. Trimming stripped 0 bases from V and 2 bases from J, with 19 bases between. The chain's CDR3 is CASSLAMGWSGGQETQYF. CDR3 nucleotide sequence: TGTGCCAGCAGCTTAGCGATGGGTTGGTCAGGGGGGCAAGAGACCCAGTACTTC.

The CDR3 spells CASSVAADSTDTQYF. CDR3 in DNA: TGTGCCAGCAGCGTAGCGGCGGATAGCACAGATACGCAGTATTTT. This chain joins TRBV9 and TRBJ2-3; D unresolved. Deletions cut 0 bases from V and 0 bases from J, with 8 bases between. This CDR3 is 15 amino acids long. Looked up from germline, CDR1 is SGDLS and CDR2 is YYNGEE. The whole variable domain, filled in from reference TRBV9 and TRBJ2-3, reads DSGVTQTPKHLITATGQRVTLRCSPRSGDLSVYWYQQSLDQGLQFLIQYYNGEERAKGNILERFSAQQFPDLHSELNLSSLELGDSALYFCASSVAADSTDTQYFGPGTRLTVL.

The V call is TRBV6-2 or TRBV6-3, the J call TRBJ2-7; 7 nucleotides match TRBD1. This CDR3 is 16 amino acids long. Germline V gene data show CDR1 as MNHEY and CDR2 as SVGEGT. After removal of 6 bases from V and 1 base from J, the junction contained 12 bases not matched to a gene. As DNA, the CDR3 is TGTGCCAGCAGCCGTACCGGGACAGACCATTCCTACGAGCAGTACTTC. Its protein product is CASSRTGTDHSYEQYF.

The CDR3: CASSPGQGPYGYTF. Written as DNA, the CDR3 is TGTGCCAGCTCACCAGGACAGGGGCCTTATGGCTACACCTTC. The chain combines TRBV18 with TRBJ1-2; 9 nucleotides line up with TRBD1. The CDR3 runs 14 residues. Unmatched junction bases numbered 3, after V lost 2 bases and J lost 5 bases. Looked up from germline, CDR1 is KGHSH and CDR2 is LQKENI.

This chain joins TRBV6-5 and TRBJ2-7, with 12 bases aligning to TRBD2. CDR3 length: 14 amino acids. CDR1 is MNHEY, CDR2 SVGAGI, per germline. V lost 6 bases, J lost 5 bases, and 5 bases stayed unmatched. CDR3 nucleotides: TGTGCCAGCAGCCAACTAGCGGGGGGAAACGAGCAGTACTTC. It codes for CASSQLAGGNEQYF.

The sample holds one count of this clone. The J gene is TRBJ1-4, the V gene TRBV9; TRBD1 matches at 8 bases. Germline V lookup: CDR1 SGDLS, CDR2 YYNGEE. The CDR3 runs 15 residues. J was trimmed by 3 bases and V by 5 bases; bases with no gene match: 6. This CDR3 is CASRSGQASNEKLFF. The CDR3 DNA reads as TGTGCCAGCAGGTCGGGACAGGCCTCTAATGAAAAACTGTTTTTT.

The CDR3 nucleotides read TGTGCCAGCAGACAGGGAGGTAATTCACCCCTCCACTTT. Translating it yields CASRQGGNSPLHF. V usage is TRBV2 and J usage is TRBJ1-6, with a weak D call TRBD1 (6 bases). Germline V gene lookup returns CDR1 SNHLY and CDR2 FYNNEI. V lost 6 bases to trimming and J lost 6 bases, with 9 bases between them. The CDR3 has 13 residues.

V gene TRBV18 combines with J gene TRBJ1-2; D possibly corresponds to TRBD1 (6 bases). Germline CDR1 KGHSH, CDR2 LQKENI. CDR3 length: 14 amino acids. V was shortened by 3 bases and J by 8 bases, with 16 bases between the two germline ends. The CDR3 sequence is CASSPEAGEIGYTF. As DNA, the CDR3 is TGTGCCAGCTCACCTGAGGCAGGGGAGATCGGCTACACCTTC.

V gene TRBV9 combines with J gene TRBJ2-5, with 11 bases lining up with TRBD2. There are 17 residues in the CDR3. Germline V gene sequence: CDR1 SGDLS, CDR2 YYNGEE. V dropped 2 bases and J dropped 1; count of bases not matched to a gene: 7. The CDR3 region has the DNA TGTGCCAGCAGCGTTACTAGCGGGGGACAGCTCCAAGAGACCCAGTACTTC. The encoded protein is CASSVTSGGQLQETQYF.

The chain is built from TRBV12-3 or TRBV12-4 and TRBJ2-5; D is undetermined. This CDR3 contains 13 residues. V gave up 7 bases and J gave up 5 bases, with 14 bases separating them. The CDR3 loop is CASTAPGLETQYF. In DNA form, the CDR3 reads TGTGCCAGCACCGCCCCCGGATTGGAGACCCAGTACTTC.

The chain carries TRBV5-8 and TRBJ2-7; no definite D call. This CDR3 is 12 amino acids long. The V end lost 0 bases, the J end lost 2 bases, and 3 bases lay between the germline ends. Germline V gene lookup returns CDR1 SGHTS and CDR2 YDEGEE. CDR3 bases: TGTGCCAGCAGCTTGGCTACCTACGAGCAGTACTTC. Encoded protein: CASSLATYEQYF.

As to this clone: The identical CDR3 is also encoded by other nucleotide sequences in the sample. The J gene is TRBJ2-3, the V gene TRBV12-3 or TRBV12-4; D is unclear. Trimming cost V 6 bases and J 0 bases, with 4 bases left between them. This CDR3 is built from 12 residues. Here the CDR3 reads CASRPSTDTQYF. CDR3 bases: TGTGCCAGCAGACCTAGCACAGATACGCAGTATTTT.